This T cell receptor (beta chain) was documented in a study of T cell responses to AZD1222 COVID-19 vaccine. Germline CDR1 and CDR2: MNHEY and SVGEGT. The CDR3 loop spans 13 amino acids. Trimming pared 2 bases from V and 3 bases from J, leaving 8 bases between. Clones were sequenced by immunoSEQ multiplex PCR, and TCRdb holds only the in-frame ones, with some missing. The table has 130,000 or so clones, 75% to 95% seen once. This clone has a handful of counts. Its target is not known. Study-wide results and caveats: Females outnumbered males among donors, who were mostly white British; clonal diversity was possibly underestimated. Vaccine-associated CD4 TCRs ranged over spike, dominating at 160-218 and 743-854.

The sample was peripheral blood, taken on day 0 of AZD1222 vaccination. The receptor was derived from an adult in good health. The chain has TRBV6-2 or TRBV6-3 and TRBJ2-7; D unclear. The CDR3 DNA reads TGTGCCAGCAGTTACGAGGCGAACTACGAGCAGTACTTC. Translation gives CASSYEANYEQYF.